This T cell receptor (beta chain) was identified in a study of T cells expressing NK-cell markers. As regards this clonotype: Its target is not known.

Findings and caveats of the study: Certain NKG2C+ T cell clones were expanded, and their HCMV specificity remained unclear.

TCRdb re-called the 5' RACE reads and catalogs CDR3 proteins one per entry, DNA excluded. The repertoire table contains under 200,000 distinct CDR3 sequences. The CDR3 has 14 amino acids. The V gene is TRBV12-3 or TRBV12-4, the J gene TRBJ2-7; no DNA is available, so the TRBD2 call from TCRdb remains unchecked. Sequenced material: blood T cells: a sorted CD56 or NKG2C T cell subset, CD4+ or CD8+ T cells, or bulk PBMC T cells (not recorded which). This TCR came from a woman between 18 and 69 years old in good health. CDR3 amino acids: CASSTSLASYEQYF.